One sample yielded the 16 T cell receptor beta chains listed below, sequenced in a study of blood T cell repertoires in COVID-19. Sequenced by immunoSEQ multiplex PCR; TCRdb stores in-frame clones only, minus some. The sample lists approximately 250,000 clones, around nine tenths occurring once. The material sequenced was peripheral blood. Receptors were obtained from a woman in her sixties or seventies who had recovered from COVID-19.

The CDR3 region is CASSLGGSGANVLTF. CDR3 DNA: TGTGCCAGCTCGCTAGGGGGCTCTGGGGCCAACGTCCTGACTTTC. V and J are TRBV18 and TRBJ2-6; TRBD1 might be the D (6 bases). V was cut by 6 bases and J by 0 bases, with 9 bases left in between. This CDR3 is built from 15 residues. Germline-derived CDR1 and CDR2 are KGHSH and LQKENI.

This rearrangement joins TRBV7-9 to TRBJ2-4; TRBD1 matches at 10 bases. Germline trimming cut 4 bases from V and 0 bases from J; bases unmatched to any gene: 3. Germline-derived CDR1 and CDR2 are SEHNR and FQNEAQ (reference sequence). This CDR3 region has 16 residues. The CDR3 here is CASSWGQGIAKNIQYF. CDR3 in DNA: TGTGCCAGCAGCTGGGGACAGGGGATAGCCAAAAACATTCAGTACTTC.

V gene TRBV19 combines with J gene TRBJ1-3, with no clear D. Trimming stripped 3 bases from V and 0 bases from J, with 6 bases between. In germline, CDR1 is LNHDA, CDR2 SQIVND (reference sequence). The CDR3 sequence is 14 residues long. The CDR3 region has the DNA TGTGCCAGTAGTATGAGGAGCTCTGGAAACACCATATATTTT. This encodes CASSMRSSGNTIYF.

This rearrangement joins TRBV5-1 to TRBJ2-1; tentatively, D is TRBD2 (5 bases). In germline, CDR1 is SGHRS, CDR2 YFSETQ. V was cut by 1 base and J by 0 bases, with 8 bases left in between. The CDR3 length is 15 residues. The CDR3 DNA reads as TGCGCCAGCAGCTTGAGCGGTGGCTCCTACAATGAGCAGTTCTTC. Amino acid sequence: CASSLSGGSYNEQFF. Combining the CDR3 with reference TRBV5-1 and TRBJ2-1 gives the whole variable domain KAGVTQTPRYLIKTRGQQVTLSCSPISGHRSVSWYQQTPGQGLQFLFEYFSETQRNKGNFPGRFSGRQFSNSRSEMNVSTLELGDSALYLCASSLSGGSYNEQFFGPGTRLTVL.

In regard to this clone: A junction end diverges from the germline sequence, so it may reflect a read error. This chain joins TRBV7-7 and TRBJ2-1; 10 bases are a match to TRBD2. Germline V gives CDR1 SSHAT, CDR2 FNYEAQ (reference sequence). This CDR3 comprises 16 residues. In nucleotides, the CDR3 is TGTGCTAGCAGCTGGGGTACTAGCGGGGTCCCAAATGAGCAGTTCTTC. Translating it yields CASSWGTSGVPNEQFF.

This chain links TRBV11-3 with TRBJ2-3; D is possibly TRBD1 (5 bases). CDR3 length: 16 amino acids. Between the trimmed V and J ends, which lost 2 bases and 7 bases, there was a span of 19 bases. In germline, CDR1 is SGHNT, CDR2 YENEEA. The CDR3 DNA sequence: TGTGCCAGCAGCTTATCATCAGGGAACGTGAGGAATACGCAGTATTTT. Amino acid sequence: CASSLSSGNVRNTQYF.

This chain connects TRBV7-2 to TRBJ2-5; TRBD1 is a possible D gene (6 bases). The CDR3 extends over 15 amino acids. CDR1 is SGHTA, CDR2 FQGNSA, per germline. V gave up 5 bases and J gave up 2 bases, with 15 bases separating them. CDR3 in amino acids: CASSRTRGRQETQYF. CDR3 DNA sequence: TGTGCCAGCAGCCGTACCAGGGGAAGACAAGAGACCCAGTACTTC.

This clone has only a few counts. This sequence joins TRBV5-1 and TRBJ1-2; D is unresolved. The germline V and J ends were trimmed by 0 bases and 1 base, with 13 bases remaining between them. CDR3 length: 16 amino acids. The germline V gene has CDR1 SGHRS and CDR2 YFSETQ. CDR3 sequence: CASSLGSAGNNYGYTF. The CDR3 DNA sequence: TGCGCCAGCAGCTTGGGCAGTGCGGGGAATAACTATGGCTACACCTTC.

This chain uses TRBV11-3 with TRBJ2-3, with TRBD1 matching 7 bases. V lost 4 bases, J lost 6 bases, and 10 bases stayed unmatched. Germline-derived CDR1 and CDR2 are SGHNT and YENEEA. The CDR3 runs to 15 residues. The chain's CDR3 is CASSSPGQGVDTQYF. For the CDR3, the DNA is TGTGCCAGCAGCTCCCCCGGTCAGGGGGTTGATACGCAGTATTTT. The full variable domain, with the rest looked up from reference TRBV11-3 and TRBJ2-3, is EAGVVQSPRYKIIEKKQPVAFWCNPISGHNTLYWYLQNLGQGPELLIRYENEEAVDDSQLPKDRFSAERLKGVDSTLKIQPAELGDSAVYLCASSSPGQGVDTQYFGPGTRLTVL.

The chain joins TRBV5-1 to TRBJ1-1, with D tentatively TRBD1 (5 bases). The germline V gene has CDR1 SGHRS and CDR2 YFSETQ. V was shortened by 2 bases and J by 4 bases, with 12 bases between the two germline ends. CDR3 length: 14 amino acids. The DNA of the CDR3 is TGCGCCAGCAGCTTTAATTTGGGGGGCACTGAAGCTTTCTTT. This gives the protein CASSFNLGGTEAFF.

This clone has a single count. The V gene is TRBV7-2, the J gene TRBJ1-5; D is undetermined. The CDR3 is made up of 16 amino acids. In germline, CDR1 is SGHTA, CDR2 FQGNSA. V lost 1 base and J lost 10, with 20 bases in between. The CDR3 protein is CASSLVPRTNVLPQHF. CDR3 coding DNA: TGTGCCAGCAGCTTAGTTCCCAGGACTAACGTGCTTCCCCAGCATTTT.

The chain joins TRBV28 to TRBJ2-1; 11 bases are a match to TRBD1. The CDR3 sequence is 19 residues long. Germline trimming cut 8 bases from V and 8 bases from J; bases unmatched to any gene: 23. In germline, CDR1 is MDHEN, CDR2 SYDVKM. This chain's CDR3 is CASRTQFVDRDRGYYEQFF. For the CDR3, the DNA is TGTGCCAGCCGTACGCAGTTTGTTGATAGGGACAGGGGGTATTATGAGCAGTTCTTC.

The chain joins TRBV5-6 to TRBJ1-2; D remains ambiguous. The CDR3 spans 13 residues. Trimming removed 1 base from V and 9 bases from J, with 13 bases in between. CDR1 is SGHDT, CDR2 YYEEEE, per germline. The CDR3 bases are TGTGCCAGCAGCTTGAGGGAGATGAGAAGCTACACCTTC. It codes for CASSLREMRSYTF.

This sequence joins TRBV7-3 and TRBJ1-1; D gene ambiguous. The CDR3 runs to 15 residues. V was pared by 4 bases and J by 4 bases, with 16 bases between. Germline CDR1 reads SGHTA; CDR2 reads FQGTGA. The CDR3 loop reads CASSSLGARGTEAFF. The CDR3 nucleotides read TGTGCCAGCAGCTCCCTGGGCGCTCGGGGCACTGAAGCTTTCTTT. Drawing the rest from reference TRBV7-3 and TRBJ1-1, the complete variable domain is GAGVSQTPSNKVTEKGKYVELRCDPISGHTALYWYRQSLGQGPEFLIYFQGTGAADDSGLPNDRFFAVRPEGSVSTLKIQRTERGDSAVYLCASSSLGARGTEAFFGQGTRLTVV.

The chain links TRBV7-2 to TRBJ2-7; 8 bases are a match to TRBD1. Per germline, CDR1 SGHTA and CDR2 FQGNSA. This CDR3 contains 14 residues. The V and J ends lost 3 bases and 6 bases, in that order; junction bases with no gene match: 7. This CDR3 is CASSFGQGAREQYF. CDR3 sequence (DNA): TGTGCCAGCAGCTTCGGGCAGGGGGCGCGCGAGCAGTACTTC.

The chain carries TRBV21-1 and TRBJ1-5. TRBV21-1 is annotated as a pseudogene. This CDR3 spans 17 amino acids. CDR3 nucleotides: TGTGCCAGCAGCAAAGGAGGGATTGGGAACGGCAATCAGCCCCAGCATTTT. This encodes CASSKGGIGNGNQPQHF.